These T cell receptor beta chains were read from a single sample in a study of blood T cell repertoires in COVID-19. Method: immunoSEQ multiplex PCR; TCRdb's copy keeps in-frame clones and lacks some. Of 300,000 to 350,000 clones listed, over 75% are singletons. Sequencing was carried out using PBMCs or T cells enriched from blood (not recorded which). The source is a man aged 25-45 years who had recovered from COVID-19. Each CDR3 is given with its conserved first and last residue. Fields, in order: V gene, CDR3 protein.

TRBV15 CATSERSSYNSPLHF
TRBV27 CASSYRTAVYDTEAFF
TRBV7-8 CASSLALNTEAFF
TRBV5-1 CASSRQSGGTEAFF
TRBV2 CASSDRRGGLGELFF
TRBV24-1 CATSRGTETQYF
TRBV11-2 CASSLDGGGAGNYNEQFF
TRBV30 CAWLRGGYNEQFF
TRBV9 CASSVNEGNTGYTF
TRBV27 CASSLWASGGTDTQYF